The source of this TCR beta chain is a study of T cells in pancreatic ductal adenocarcinoma. Findings of the study overall: Mean clonality was around 0.1 in tumors and roughly 0.07 in blood, not significantly different. Compared with tumor, blood showed more total productive templates and around 8.1-fold more clonotypes. Tumors hold more CD45RO+ effector T cells, which may bias toward lower diversity. The resected pancreatic cancer cohort was biased toward the minority with early-stage disease.

Surgery without prior neoadjuvant therapy was the treatment of the selected pancreatic ductal adenocarcinoma patients. Repertoires were generated with immunoSEQ multiplex PCR, while TCRdb's copy carries only in-frame clones and drops some. The data show 100,000 or so clones, about 96% seen once. CDR3 size: 17 residues. Germline-derived CDR1 and CDR2 are SGHAT and FQNNGV. V was pared by 0 bases and J by 5 bases, with 19 bases between. With respect to this clone: Its specificity is not known.

V gene TRBV11-2 combines with J gene TRBJ2-5; D might be TRBD2 (7 bases). The sequenced sample was PBMCs. This sequence originates from a human donor with pancreatic ductal adenocarcinoma. CDR3 coding DNA: TGTGCCAGCAGCTTAGAGCAGGGGTCCGCGGGAGACGAGACCCAGTACTTC. As protein: CASSLEQGSAGDETQYF.